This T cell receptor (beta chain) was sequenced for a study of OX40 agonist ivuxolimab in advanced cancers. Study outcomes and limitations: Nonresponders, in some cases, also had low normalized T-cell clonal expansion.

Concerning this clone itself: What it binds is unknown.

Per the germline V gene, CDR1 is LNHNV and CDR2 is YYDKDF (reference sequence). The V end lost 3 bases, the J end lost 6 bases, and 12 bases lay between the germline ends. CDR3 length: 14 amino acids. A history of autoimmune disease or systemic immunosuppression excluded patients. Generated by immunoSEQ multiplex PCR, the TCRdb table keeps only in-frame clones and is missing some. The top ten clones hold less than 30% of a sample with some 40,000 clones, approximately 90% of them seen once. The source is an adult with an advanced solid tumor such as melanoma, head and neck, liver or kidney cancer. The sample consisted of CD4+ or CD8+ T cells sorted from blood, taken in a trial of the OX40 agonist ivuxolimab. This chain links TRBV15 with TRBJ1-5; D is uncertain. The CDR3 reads CATSRGRVAQPQHF. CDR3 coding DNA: TGTGCCACCAGCAGGGGAAGGGTGGCTCAGCCCCAGCATTTT. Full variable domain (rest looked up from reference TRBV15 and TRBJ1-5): DAMVIQNPRYQVTQFGKPVTLSCSQTLNHNVMYWYQQKSSQAPKLLFHYYDKDFNNEADTPDNFQSRRPNTSFCFLDIRSPGLGDTAMYLCATSRGRVAQPQHFGDGTRLSIL.